What follows is one TCR beta chain and its context. The antigen is not known. Germline CDR1 is SQVTM and CDR2 is ANQGSEA. This CDR3 region has 12 residues. V lost 4 bases to trimming and J lost 7 bases, with 11 bases between them. TCRdb analysed the multiplex PCR reads with MiXCR anew, one entry per CDR3 protein. The top ten clones hold roughly an eighth of a sample with tens of thousands of distinct CDR3 sequences, under 75% of them seen once. The data stem from a study of breast tumors, draining lymph nodes, adjacent tissues. Overall study findings and caveats: Compared with lymph nodes, tumors were less diverse; compared with nontumor tissue, more.

The TCR originated in a female donor with breast cancer. Some clones in this sample may be carry-over from other donors' samples. The gene calls are TRBV29-1 and TRBJ1-5; D is undetermined. The material sequenced was breast tumor tissue. CDR3 sequence: CSVAGLDQPQHF. CDR3 bases: TGCAGCGTTGCCGGCCTAGACCAGCCCCAGCATTTT.